A selection of T cell receptor beta chains follows, all from one sample in a study of T cell responses to AZD1222 COVID-19 vaccine. Sequenced by immunoSEQ multiplex PCR; TCRdb stores in-frame clones only, minus some. The table records about 94,000 clones, 85% of them present only once. Source: peripheral blood, taken 28 days after the second AZD1222 dose. Source of these receptors: an adult who received the AZD1222 COVID-19 vaccine. Both conserved end residues are part of each CDR3. The order of the fields is J gene, V gene, clone size, D gene, CDR3 protein, CDR3 DNA. D genes are given only for firm matches. Clone size is shown for a subset of rows, as once, few, many or a class of expanded clone.

j_call: TRBJ1-2
v_call: TRBV19
clone_size: .
d_call: .
cdr3_aa: CASSDAIYGYTF
cdr3_nt: TGTGCCAGTAGCGACGCCATCTATGGCTACACCTTC

j_call: TRBJ2-1
v_call: TRBV9
clone_size: .
d_call: TRBD2
cdr3_aa: CASSPISGRNYNEQFF
cdr3_nt: TGTGCCAGCAGCCCAATTAGCGGGAGGAACTACAATGAGCAGTTCTTC

j_call: TRBJ1-6
v_call: TRBV9
clone_size: .
d_call: .
cdr3_aa: CASSVGVNSPLHF
cdr3_nt: TGTGCCAGCAGCGTAGGGGTTAATTCACCCCTCCACTTT

j_call: TRBJ2-7
v_call: TRBV28
clone_size: .
d_call: TRBD1
cdr3_aa: CASSSHWGTDTYEQYF
cdr3_nt: TGTGCCAGCAGTTCCCACTGGGGGACAGATACTTACGAGCAGTACTTC

j_call: TRBJ1-4
v_call: TRBV2
clone_size: .
d_call: .
cdr3_aa: CASSLRAGDAPNEKLFF
cdr3_nt: TGTGCCAGCAGCCTAAGGGCAGGGGATGCCCCTAATGAAAAACTGTTTTTT

j_call: TRBJ1-4
v_call: TRBV28
clone_size: .
d_call: .
cdr3_aa: CASSPRFRNEKLFF
cdr3_nt: TGTGCCAGCAGTCCCCGGTTCAGGAATGAAAAACTGTTTTTT

j_call: TRBJ1-4
v_call: TRBV27
clone_size: .
d_call: .
cdr3_aa: CASSQIATNEKLFF
cdr3_nt: TGTGCCAGCAGTCAAATAGCAACTAATGAAAAACTGTTTTTT

j_call: TRBJ1-1
v_call: TRBV11-3
clone_size: .
d_call: TRBD1
cdr3_aa: CASSRGGTENRAFF
cdr3_nt: TGTGCCAGCTCACGAGGGGGGACAGAGAATCGAGCTTTCTTT

j_call: TRBJ1-4
v_call: TRBV19
clone_size: once
d_call: .
cdr3_aa: CASSMNANEKLFF
cdr3_nt: TGTGCCAGTAGTATGAACGCAAATGAAAAACTGTTTTTT

j_call: TRBJ2-7
v_call: TRBV6-5
clone_size: .
d_call: TRBD1
cdr3_aa: CASKFTGGSYEQYF
cdr3_nt: TGTGCCAGCAAGTTTACAGGGGGCTCCTACGAGCAGTACTTC

j_call: TRBJ1-4
v_call: TRBV7-9
clone_size: .
d_call: .
cdr3_aa: CASSLLGYNEKLFF
cdr3_nt: TGTGCCAGCAGCTTGTTGGGTTATAATGAAAAACTGTTTTTT

j_call: TRBJ2-1
v_call: TRBV7-8
clone_size: .
d_call: TRBD2
cdr3_aa: CASSLVGVGPGGYNEQFF
cdr3_nt: TGTGCCAGCAGCTTAGTTGGGGTTGGGCCGGGGGGCTACAATGAGCAGTTCTTC

j_call: TRBJ2-5
v_call: TRBV2
clone_size: once
d_call: .
cdr3_aa: CASSWAQETQYF
cdr3_nt: TGTGCCAGCAGTTGGGCCCAAGAGACCCAGTACTTC

j_call: TRBJ1-5
v_call: TRBV7-2
clone_size: .
d_call: .
cdr3_aa: CASSPLMGNQPQHF
cdr3_nt: TGTGCCAGCAGCCCCCTTATGGGCAATCAGCCCCAGCATTTT

j_call: TRBJ1-5
v_call: TRBV18
clone_size: once
d_call: .
cdr3_aa: CASSPFGSDPKHF
cdr3_nt: TGTGCCAGCTCACCATTTGGCTCGGACCCCAAGCATTTT